This TCR beta chain was recorded in a study of blood T cell repertoires in COVID-19. V was cut by 5 bases and J by 6 bases, with 10 bases left in between. Germline-derived CDR1 and CDR2 are WSHSY and SAAADI. The CDR3 is 13 amino acids. Sequencing used immunoSEQ multiplex PCR; TCRdb keeps in-frame clones, though not all of them. The sample lists 360,000 or so clones, roughly nine tenths seen once, with 3% in the top ten. The chain employs TRBV10-2 and TRBJ2-2; D might be TRBD1 (5 bases). The TCR comes from a woman aged 30 to 39 who had recovered from COVID-19. Specimen: PBMCs or T cells enriched from blood (not recorded which). The CDR3 is CASSSIGAGELFF. As DNA, the CDR3 is TGCGCCAGCAGTTCAATAGGGGCCGGGGAGCTGTTTTTT.